The 2 T cell receptor beta chains below were found in one sample sequenced in a study of TIL therapy for anti-PD-1-resistant metastatic lung cancer. Time point: pre-treatment sample, taken before nivolumab and TIL therapy. The immunoSEQ assay was v3. Sequencing used immunoSEQ multiplex PCR; TCRdb keeps in-frame clones, though not all of them. The table shows some 60,000 clones, with roughly 80% occurring only once. The starting material was blood, obtained at baseline. All receptors derive from a person aged 25 to 85 with non-small cell lung cancer.

This clone was detected a few times. The chain combines TRBV7-7 with TRBJ2-2; D not resolved. CDR1 and CDR2 from the germline V gene are SSHAT and FNYEAQ (reference sequence). The CDR3 runs 18 residues. Trimming stripped 0 bases from V and 2 bases from J, with 16 bases between. The CDR3 spells CASSLASFGQTNTGELFF. The CDR3 coding sequence is TGTGCCAGCAGCTTAGCGTCGTTCGGGCAGACCAACACCGGGGAGCTGTTTTTT.

The chain uses TRBV7-2 and TRBJ2-5; weak D call: TRBD1 (5 bases). The CDR3 is 15 amino acids. Germline V CDR1 and CDR2: SGHTA, FQGNSA. Between the trimmed V and J ends, which lost 1 base and 3 bases, there was a span of 12 bases. The CDR3 nucleotides are TGTGCCAGCAGCTTAGTGGCAGGGTCGGAAGAGACCCAGTACTTC. Translation: CASSLVAGSEETQYF.